This entry features one TCR beta chain sequence. This specimen includes other DNA sequences encoding the same CDR3. V lost 3 bases and J lost 1; bases outside the gene matches: 3. The length of the CDR3 is 15 residues. Per the germline V gene, CDR1 is LNHDA and CDR2 is SQIVND (reference sequence). Repertoires were generated with immunoSEQ multiplex PCR, while TCRdb's copy carries only in-frame clones and drops some. The sample carries about 130,000 clones, approximately 89% recorded once. This entry comes from a study of blood T cell repertoires in COVID-19. Study-wide background: Material from acute and convalescent COVID-19 was sourced from the United States, Italy and Spain.

The source of this sequence is a man between 45 and 60 years old with acute or convalescent COVID-19. This chain joins TRBV19 and TRBJ1-3, with 7 bases aligning to TRBD1. The sample consisted of peripheral blood. The CDR3 protein is CASSMYRGSGNTIYF. The CDR3 nucleotides read TGTGCCAGTAGTATGTACAGGGGTTCTGGAAACACCATATATTTT. Full variable domain (remainder filled in from reference TRBV19 and TRBJ1-3): DGGITQSPKYLFRKEGQNVTLSCEQNLNHDAMYWYRQDPGQGLRLIYYSQIVNDFQKGDIAEGYSVSREKKESFPLTVTSAQKNPTAFYLCASSMYRGSGNTIYFGEGSWLTVV.